This T cell receptor beta chain emerged from a study of blood T cells in healthy people across ages. Germline loops: CDR1 SGHVS, CDR2 FQNEAQ. With 1 base removed from V and 2 bases from J, the gap between germline ends came to 11 bases. This CDR3 has 15 amino acids. Next came a second PCR, run for 7 to 11 cycles, which used a sample-barcoded 5' primer along with a J-beta primer mix. MiXCR was run by TCRdb on the 5' RACE reads, yielding one entry per CDR3 protein. The sample holds about 620,000 distinct CDR3 sequences; around 52% are singletons and the top ten take approximately 12%. This clonotype was found a few times.

The sequenced sample consisted of blood. This sequence joins TRBV7-8 and TRBJ1-2, with a tentative D call TRBD1 (5 bases). This sequence originates from a woman at least 80 years old in good health. The CDR3 nucleotides read TGTGCCAGCAGCTTAGGGGGGGGAAAAAACTATGGCTACACCTTC. It is translated as CASSLGGGKNYGYTF.